This entry lists 14 T cell receptor beta chains sequenced from one sample in a study of human T cells and chemical hapten exposure. From the 5' RACE reads, TCRdb called clonotypes with MiXCR, one entry per CDR3 protein. The data hold 65,000 to 95,000 distinct CDR3 sequences, with about 8% observed a single time. Unfractionated whole blood yielded the extracted total RNA. These receptors were taken from a male donor in good health.

In its sample, this clonotype was seen a few times. The chain is built from TRBV6-6 and TRBJ2-7; 12 nucleotides match TRBD1. Trimming removed 6 bases from V and 3 bases from J; junction bases left unmatched: 6. Germline CDR1 reads MNHNY; CDR2 reads SVGAGI (reference sequence). The CDR3 sequence is 15 residues long. CDR3 sequence: CASRSRDRGLYEQYF. DNA of the CDR3: TGTGCCAGCAGGTCTCGGGACAGGGGGCTCTACGAGCAGTACTTC.

This clonotype was picked up many times. The CDR3 region is CASSQVHEQYF. CDR3 DNA sequence: TGTGCCAGCAGCCAAGTTCACGAGCAGTACTTC. The rearrangement uses TRBV3-1 and TRBJ2-7; D is unresolved. CDR1 and CDR2 from the germline V gene are LGHDT and YNNKEL (reference sequence). V was cut by 1 base and J by 5 bases, with 3 bases left in between. The CDR3 extends over 11 amino acids.

CDR3 protein: CASSLQQKHSPLHF. The CDR3 DNA sequence: TGTGCCAGCAGTTTACAGCAGAAGCATTCACCCCTCCACTTT. The chain recombines TRBV27 with TRBJ1-6; D ambiguous. The CDR3 extends over 14 amino acids. Per germline, CDR1 MNHEY and CDR2 SMNVEV (reference sequence). V shed 2 bases and J shed 8 bases, with 10 bases lying between them.

The chain carries TRBV4-2 and TRBJ1-3; D is unclear. The V gene's germline CDR1 is LGHNA and CDR2 YNFKEQ. Trimming left V 8 bases short and J 2 bases short, with 16 bases between. The CDR3 contains 15 residues. The CDR3 DNA sequence: TGTGCCAGCGCCGATCCGGGAGGCACTGGAAACACCATATATTTT. Its protein product is CASADPGGTGNTIYF.

There are a few counts of this clonotype. The CDR3 sequence is CASSDEGTGVSNQPQHF. CDR3 nucleotide sequence: TGTGCCAGCAGTGACGAGGGAACAGGGGTTAGCAATCAGCCCCAGCATTTT. The J gene is TRBJ1-5, the V gene TRBV6-1; 7 bases are shared with TRBD1. After removal of 3 bases from V and 0 bases from J, the junction contained 8 bases not matched to a gene. Germline loops: CDR1 MNHNS, CDR2 SASEGT. The CDR3 loop spans 17 amino acids.

This clonotype was detected a few times. V gene TRBV11-2 combines with J gene TRBJ2-2, with 7 bases identical to TRBD2. This CDR3 has 16 amino acids. Per the germline V gene, CDR1 is SGHAT and CDR2 is FQNNGV. V lost 0 bases to trimming and J lost 4 bases; unmatched junction nucleotides: 5. The CDR3, as DNA: TGTGCCAGCAGCTTAGACCCGCGGGGGACCACCGGGGAGCTGTTTTTT. Translated: CASSLDPRGTTGELFF.

This clonotype was observed many times. The chain joins TRBV18 to TRBJ1-1; D is uncertain. The V and J ends lost 0 bases and 1 base respectively, with 9 bases between them. This CDR3 is 15 amino acids long. The germline V gene encodes CDR1 KGHSH and CDR2 LQKENI. The CDR3 nucleotides read TGTGCCAGCTCACCACCGGAGGGTCAGAACACTGAAGCTTTCTTT. This encodes CASSPPEGQNTEAFF. The full variable domain, with the rest looked up from reference TRBV18 and TRBJ1-1, is NAGVMQNPRHLVRRRGQEARLRCSPMKGHSHVYWYRQLPEEGLKFMVYLQKENIIDESGMPKERFSAEFPKEGPSILRIQQVVRGDSAAYFCASSPPEGQNTEAFFGQGTRLTVV.

This chain connects TRBV20-1 to TRBJ2-1, with D tentatively TRBD2 (5 bases). Germline V CDR1 and CDR2: DFQATT, SNEGSKA (reference sequence). The CDR3 is made up of 15 amino acids. Trimming left V 7 bases short and J 8 bases short, with 24 bases between. The CDR3 protein is CSVLSVSGFTDEQFF. The CDR3 DNA reads as TGCAGTGTCCTTAGTGTGAGCGGTTTTACGGATGAGCAGTTCTTC.

V usage is TRBV30 and J usage is TRBJ2-5; D might be TRBD1 (5 bases). The CDR3 length is 11 residues. The V and J ends lost 3 bases and 5 bases respectively, with 7 bases between them. Germline V gene data show CDR1 as GTSNPN and CDR2 as SVGIG (reference sequence). The CDR3 region has the DNA TGTGCCTGGAGGTACAGGGAGACCCAGTACTTC. Residues: CAWRYRETQYF.

This clonotype has ten or more counts. This chain links TRBV12-3 or TRBV12-4 with TRBJ2-1; TRBD1 might be the D (6 bases). CDR3 length: 15 residues. The ends were cut back, 0 bases at V and 0 bases at J, with 6 bases in the middle. CDR3 protein: CASSLAGGSYNEQFF. The CDR3 DNA reads TGTGCCAGCAGTTTAGCAGGGGGCTCCTACAATGAGCAGTTCTTC.

This clonotype was counted a few times. The V call is TRBV6-5, the J call TRBJ1-2, with 9 bases matching TRBD1. Germline V gene lookup returns CDR1 MNHEY and CDR2 SVGAGI. This CDR3 has 15 residues. The junction had 9 bases not matched to a gene; V was cut back by 6 bases and J by 4 bases. DNA for the CDR3: TGTGCCAGCAGAACACAGGGGGCGCGGGGCTATGGCTACACCTTC. It specifies CASRTQGARGYGYTF.

This clonotype was seen a few times. The genes are TRBV20-1 and TRBJ2-3, with D possibly being TRBD2 (5 bases). CDR1 and CDR2 (germline): DFQATT, SNEGSKA (reference sequence). The CDR3 runs to 15 residues. V lost 5 bases, J lost 0 bases, and 15 bases lay in between. CDR3 residues: CSADPDYLSTDTQYF. CDR3 DNA: TGCAGTGCTGACCCCGACTACCTTAGCACAGATACGCAGTATTTT.

This chain joins TRBV5-1 and TRBJ2-1, with 8 nucleotides matching TRBD2. The CDR3 is 15 residues long. The V and J ends lost 0 bases and 5 bases, in that order; junction bases with no gene match: 4. Per germline, CDR1 SGHRS and CDR2 YFSETQ. CDR3 sequence reads: CASSLAGGENNEQFF. As DNA, the CDR3 is TGCGCCAGCAGCTTGGCGGGGGGGGAGAACAATGAGCAGTTCTTC.

J is TRBJ2-3 and V is TRBV7-9; D remains ambiguous. Germline V lookup: CDR1 SEHNR, CDR2 FQNEAQ (reference sequence). The V and J ends lost 3 bases and 6 bases respectively, with 7 bases between them. This CDR3 contains 12 residues. This CDR3 is CASSLTPDTQYF. The CDR3 DNA is TGTGCCAGCAGCTTGACCCCGGATACGCAGTATTTT.